A single sample gave rise to the 28 T cell receptor beta chains below, sequenced in a study of CD8 T cells in ankylosing spondylitis. MiXCR was run by TCRdb on the 5' RACE reads, yielding one entry per CDR3 protein. Counted here are around 250,000 distinct CDR3 sequences, roughly a tenth occurring once; the ten biggest clones make up less than 7.5%. Sequencing was carried out using blood, either unsorted or a sorted T cell fraction (not recorded which). These receptors all come from a male donor with ankylosing spondylitis or in good health (not recorded which).

The CDR3 DNA reads TGTGCCAGGGGGACCAGGGATCGGTATGAGCAGTTCTTC. The encoded protein is CARGTRDRYEQFF. The rearrangement links TRBV25-1 to TRBJ2-1; D may match TRBD1 or TRBD2 (5 bases each). Trimming left V 9 bases short and J 8 bases short, with 17 bases between. CDR1 and CDR2 from the germline V gene are MGHDK and SYGVNS. The CDR3 extends over 13 amino acids.

This clonotype showed up just a few times. The chain employs TRBV3-1 and TRBJ2-5; 7 bases line up with TRBD1. Germline V gene sequence: CDR1 LGHDT, CDR2 YNNKEL (reference sequence). The junction had 4 bases not matched to a gene; V was cut back by 8 bases and J by 1 base. The CDR3 is 13 residues long. The CDR3: CASLGDSQETQYF. CDR3 sequence (DNA): TGTGCCAGCCTTGGGGACAGCCAAGAGACCCAGTACTTC.

This clonotype was recorded a few times. Mismatch with germline at one junction end may stem from a read error. The J gene is TRBJ2-4, the V gene TRBV3-1, with 8 bases lining up with TRBD1. The CDR3 runs to 17 residues. Germline V lookup: CDR1 LGHDT, CDR2 YNNKEL (reference sequence). This CDR3 is CATSQELQGAAKNIQYF. The CDR3 region has the DNA TGTGCCACCAGCCAAGAACTGCAGGGGGCGGCCAAAAACATTCAGTACTTC.

This clonotype came up many times. This chain links TRBV5-1 with TRBJ2-7; 8 bases are shared with TRBD1. The V gene end was trimmed by 3 bases and the J gene end by 6 bases; junction bases not matched to a gene: 8. This CDR3 region has 14 residues. Per germline, CDR1 SGHRS and CDR2 YFSETQ. CDR3 protein: CASSYTGGGPEQYF. Written as DNA, the CDR3 is TGCGCCAGCAGCTATACAGGGGGAGGCCCCGAGCAGTACTTC.

A remark on this clonotype: One end of the junction fails to match germline, which may point to a read error. The chain uses TRBV29-1 and TRBJ2-3, with 9 bases lining up with TRBD2. The CDR3 is made up of 13 amino acids. CDR1 and CDR2 (germline): SQVTM, ANQGSEA. The CDR3 DNA follows: TGCAGCGTTCTAGCGGGGAACACAGATGCGCAGTATTTT. The encoded protein is CSVLAGNTDAQYF.

The chain carries TRBV7-2 and TRBJ2-2; TRBD2 agrees at 11 bases. This CDR3 region has 17 residues. Per germline, CDR1 SGHTA and CDR2 FQGNSA. The V gene end was trimmed by 5 bases and the J gene end by 5 bases; junction bases not matched to a gene: 10. In DNA, the CDR3 is TGTGCCAGCAGCACCTCCGGGACTAGCGGATCTACCGGGGAGCTGTTTTTT. It encodes CASSTSGTSGSTGELFF.

This clonotype was detected many times. The chain is built from TRBV20-1 and TRBJ1-1; D is unclear. CDR3 size: 15 residues. Per the germline V gene, CDR1 is DFQATT and CDR2 is SNEGSKA (reference sequence). Deletions cut 3 bases from V and 4 bases from J, with 18 bases between. In nucleotides, the CDR3 is TGCAGTGCTAGGTCCTACCTCAGCTTGGGCACTGAAGCTTTCTTT. Translating gives CSARSYLSLGTEAFF.

Many counts were recorded for this clonotype. The chain combines TRBV10-2 with TRBJ2-3; D might be TRBD2 (5 bases). Trimming left V 7 bases short and J 6 bases short, with 14 bases between. This CDR3 contains 13 residues. The germline gives CDR1 WSHSY, CDR2 SAAADI. CDR3 residues: CASKAGELDTQYF. Here the CDR3 DNA reads TGCGCCAGCAAAGCCGGGGAGCTCGATACGCAGTATTTT.

This clonotype occurred a few times. This chain connects TRBV7-9 to TRBJ1-2, with a weak D call TRBD1 (5 bases). The CDR3 is 15 residues long. CDR1 is SEHNR, CDR2 FQNEAQ, per germline (reference sequence). Trimming took off 10 bases at V and 3 bases at J, with 21 bases between the two ends. CDR3 nucleotides: TGTGCCACTCCGATAGCCCGGGGCGCCGACTATGGCTACACCTTC. Translation gives CATPIARGADYGYTF.

CDR3 protein: CASSQSTGANGAFF. CDR3 DNA: TGTGCCAGCAGCCAATCGACAGGGGCGAATGGAGCTTTCTTT. This chain links TRBV3-1 with TRBJ1-1, with 8 bases aligning to TRBD1. V lost 2 bases and J lost 10; bases outside the gene matches: 9. The germline CDR1 and CDR2 sequences are LGHDT and YNNKEL (reference sequence). This CDR3 region has 14 residues.

This clonotype was seen a few times. V gene TRBV4-1 combines with J gene TRBJ2-3; D not resolved. V lost 2 bases and J 4 bases, leaving 10 bases between the germline ends. The CDR3 spans 14 residues. Germline V gene data show CDR1 as MGHRA and CDR2 as YSYEKL. This CDR3 is CASSQFSSADTQYF. In nucleotides, the CDR3 is TGCGCCAGCAGCCAATTTAGTTCCGCAGATACGCAGTATTTT.

At least ten counts were recorded for this clonotype. The chain couples TRBV5-1 to TRBJ2-2, with TRBD1 matching 7 bases. The J segment lost 1 base and the V segment lost 4 bases, leaving 4 bases of the junction unmatched. Per the germline V gene, CDR1 is SGHRS and CDR2 is YFSETQ. This CDR3 region has 15 residues. The CDR3 sequence: CASSPGQVNTGELFF. The CDR3, as DNA: TGCGCCAGCAGCCCTGGACAGGTGAACACCGGGGAGCTGTTTTTT.

This clonotype was observed at least ten times. This chain connects TRBV3-1 to TRBJ2-1; no clear D. V lost 0 bases and J lost 9, with 9 bases in between. This CDR3 is built from 13 residues. CDR1 and CDR2 from the germline V gene are LGHDT and YNNKEL (reference sequence). The CDR3 DNA is TGTGCCAGCAGCCAAGATACCAGCCTTGAGCAGTTCTTC. This translates into CASSQDTSLEQFF.

This clonotype was recorded a few times. The chain combines TRBV5-5 with TRBJ1-6, with 8 positions matching TRBD1. With 2 bases clipped from V and 7 bases from J, the junction kept 5 bases outside the gene matches. Germline CDR1 reads SGHKS; CDR2 reads YYEKEE (reference sequence). The length of the CDR3 is 15 residues. The CDR3 reads CASSFGQGGNSPLHF. The CDR3 coding sequence is TGTGCCAGCAGCTTCGGACAGGGAGGGAATTCACCCCTCCACTTT.

The V call is TRBV7-9, the J call TRBJ1-3, with D perhaps matching TRBD1 (5 bases). Trimming shortened V by 3 bases and J by 4 bases, and 13 bases separated the two germline ends. The germline V gene has CDR1 SEHNR and CDR2 FQNEAQ (reference sequence). The CDR3 is 15 residues long. The CDR3 nucleotides read TGTGCCAGCAGCTTCCTGGAGGGGCCCGGAAACACCATATATTTT. Its translation: CASSFLEGPGNTIYF.

This clonotype appeared many times. The CDR3 protein is CASSLTAGEADTQYF. For the CDR3, the DNA is TGTGCCAGCAGTTTGACGGCGGGAGAGGCAGATACGCAGTATTTT. V gene TRBV12-3 or TRBV12-4 combines with J gene TRBJ2-3, with 7 nucleotides matching TRBD2. Trimming took 3 bases from V and 4 from J; bases not matched to a gene: 7. This CDR3 has 15 residues.

The chain joins TRBV29-1 to TRBJ2-3, with no clear D. The CDR3 is 13 amino acids. The V end lost 8 bases, the J end lost 3 bases, and 15 bases lay between the germline ends. The germline gives CDR1 SQVTM, CDR2 ANQGSEA. CDR3 sequence (DNA): TGCAGCCTCACCGGACCTCTAACAGATACGCAGTATTTT. Translating gives CSLTGPLTDTQYF.

This clonotype appeared many times. V gene TRBV15 combines with J gene TRBJ2-2, with D perhaps matching TRBD1 (6 bases). Per the germline V gene, CDR1 is LNHNV and CDR2 is YYDKDF (reference sequence). The CDR3 has 17 amino acids. Trimming shortened V by 5 bases and J by 5 bases, and 21 bases separated the two germline ends. CDR3 protein: CATSGDDRTLRTGELFF. DNA for the CDR3: TGTGCCACCAGCGGTGACGACAGGACCTTGAGGACCGGGGAGCTGTTTTTT. The variable domain in full, completed from reference TRBV15 and TRBJ2-2, reads DAMVIQNPRYQVTQFGKPVTLSCSQTLNHNVMYWYQQKSSQAPKLLFHYYDKDFNNEADTPDNFQSRRPNTSFCFLDIRSPGLGDTAMYLCATSGDDRTLRTGELFFGEGSRLTVL.

This chain joins TRBV20-1 and TRBJ2-5; possible D gene TRBD2, 5 bases. Germline V gives CDR1 DFQATT, CDR2 SNEGSKA (reference sequence). This CDR3 comprises 13 residues. The V gene lost 5 bases and the J gene lost 2 bases, with 12 bases spanning the gap. The CDR3 reads CSARDPIQETQYF. Here the CDR3 DNA reads TGCAGTGCTCGGGATCCAATACAAGAGACCCAGTACTTC.

The rearrangement links TRBV10-3 to TRBJ1-4, with D uncertain. CDR3 size: 15 residues. The germline V and J ends were trimmed by 1 base and 8 bases, with 14 bases remaining between them. Germline lookup yields CDR1 ENHRY and CDR2 SYGVKD. The CDR3 coding sequence is TGTGCCATCAGTGAGTTCGCTACCGGGTGGGAAAAACTGTTTTTT. It translates to CAISEFATGWEKLFF.

The chain links TRBV6-4 to TRBJ2-1; 8 bases are a match to TRBD2. The germline gives CDR1 MRHNA, CDR2 SNTAGT. CDR3 length: 15 residues. V lost 3 bases, J lost 10 bases, and 11 bases stayed unmatched. CDR3 DNA sequence: TGTGCCAGCAGTGAGGGTTCGGGGGGGCCAGGGGAGCAGTTCTTC. It encodes CASSEGSGGPGEQFF.

As DNA, the CDR3 is TGTGCCAGCAGTGAAGGGTTCGGGACAGATACGCAGTATTTT. Protein product: CASSEGFGTDTQYF. V gene TRBV2 combines with J gene TRBJ2-3; no clear D gene. Deletions cut 1 base from V and 3 bases from J, with 8 bases between. CDR1 is SNHLY, CDR2 FYNNEI, per germline. The CDR3 runs 14 residues.

This clonotype was seen ten or more times. The chain is built from TRBV20-1 and TRBJ1-2; D is unresolved. The CDR3 is 15 residues long. Trimming left V 0 bases short and J 4 bases short, with 15 bases between. Looked up from germline, CDR1 is DFQATT and CDR2 is SNEGSKA (reference sequence). The CDR3 region has the DNA TGCAGTGCTAGAGATCTAAGGGTATCCATCTATGGCTACACCTTC. This gives the protein CSARDLRVSIYGYTF.

This clonotype was observed many times. This rearrangement joins TRBV12-3 or TRBV12-4 to TRBJ1-4; no definite D call. Trimming shortened V by 7 bases and J by 8 bases, and 17 bases separated the two germline ends. This CDR3 region has 14 residues. The CDR3 DNA reads TGTGCCAGCACCCCGGGCCCCCGAGGGGAAAAACTGTTTTTT. Its translation: CASTPGPRGEKLFF.

This clonotype was observed a few times. The V call is TRBV20-1, the J call TRBJ2-5; 10 bases are a match to TRBD2. CDR1 is DFQATT, CDR2 SNEGSKA, per germline (reference sequence). Losses at the gene ends were 1 base for V and 4 bases for J; bases not matched to a gene: 0. The CDR3 totals 13 residues. The CDR3 DNA reads as TGCAGTGCTAGAGGGACTAGCGGAGAGACCCAGTACTTC. This encodes CSARGTSGETQYF.

This chain connects TRBV9 to TRBJ2-1; 15 bases line up with TRBD2. Looked up from germline, CDR1 is SGDLS and CDR2 is YYNGEE. J gave up 6 bases and V 4 bases, and 8 bases lay outside the gene matches. The CDR3 has 17 residues. CDR3 protein: CASSLPGLAGGGNEQFF. CDR3 coding DNA: TGTGCCAGCAGCCTCCCGGGACTAGCGGGAGGAGGCAATGAGCAGTTCTTC.

This clonotype was detected a few times. The J gene is TRBJ2-1, the V gene TRBV20-1; D could derive from TRBD1 or TRBD2 (6 bases each). This CDR3 spans 14 amino acids. Germline assignment: CDR1 DFQATT and CDR2 SNEGSKA (reference sequence). Trimming removed 5 bases from V and 8 bases from J, with 19 bases in between. CDR3 amino acids: CSAPLAPGGDEQFF. CDR3 DNA: TGCAGTGCTCCCCTAGCCCCCGGGGGCGATGAGCAGTTCTTC.

This clonotype has only a few counts. The junction differs from germline at one of its ends, possibly a read error. The rearrangement uses TRBV29-1 and TRBJ1-5; 8 nucleotides line up with TRBD1. The CDR3 length is 14 residues. Germline V gives CDR1 SQVTM, CDR2 ANQGSEA. Here the CDR3 DNA reads TGCAGCGTTACACAGGGGGATAGCAATCGGCCCCAGCATTTT. Translation gives CSVTQGDSNRPQHF.